Below are 30 T cell receptor beta chains sequenced from a single sample in a study of T cell clonality in common variable immunodeficiency. Data came from immunoSEQ multiplex PCR; TCRdb stores just in-frame clones and leaves some out. The sample includes some 40,000 clones, none of them occurring once. Material: peripheral blood mononuclear cells. Every receptor here comes from a person aged 18 to 75 in good health.

This clone was found many times. Read coverage stops 3 residues before the CDR3 terminus; the germline J gene supplies the remainder. The rearrangement links TRBV20-1 to TRBJ1-2; TRBD1 matches at 9 bases. Germline values: CDR1 DFQATT, CDR2 SNEGSKA (reference sequence). CDR3 size: 15 residues. The CDR3: CSARDHDRGGDGYTF. The covered CDR3 bases are TGCAGTGCTAGAGATCATGACAGGGGGGGGGACGGC.

The table lists this clone with many counts. The CDR3 is cut off 3 residues early in the read; its end comes from the germline J gene. The chain is built from TRBV12-3 or TRBV12-4 and TRBJ2-5, with 9 bases fitting TRBD2. This CDR3 is 16 amino acids long. Germline trimming cut 3 bases from V and 2 bases from J; bases unmatched to any gene: 7. The part of the CDR3 DNA that was read is TGTGCCAGCAGTTTCAGCGGGGGGCGCCTACAAGAGACC. Translation: CASSFSGGRLQET. The full CDR3 sequence reads CASSFSGGRLQETQYF.

This clone showed up many times. The missing CDR3 end, 3 residues past where the read stops, is filled in from the germline J gene. This chain connects TRBV5-1 to TRBJ2-2, with a tentative D call TRBD1 (5 bases). The ends were cut back, 1 base at V and 5 bases at J, with 12 bases in the middle. The CDR3 is 15 amino acids. In germline, CDR1 is SGHRS, CDR2 YFSETQ. The covered CDR3 bases are TGCGCCAGCAGCTTGACGGCAGGGAAGACCGGGGAG. Translating gives CASSLTAGKTGE. The complete CDR3 sequence is CASSLTAGKTGELFF. The variable domain in full, with the rest retrieved from reference TRBV5-1 and TRBJ2-2, is KAGVTQTPRYLIKTRGQQVTLSCSPISGHRSVSWYQQTPGQGLQFLFEYFSETQRNKGNFPGRFSGRQFSNSRSEMNVSTLELGDSALYLCASSLTAGKTGELFFGEGSRLTVL.

There are a few counts of this clone. The read terminates 3 residues before the CDR3 end, so the remaining end is supplied by the germline J gene. The V call is TRBV18, the J call TRBJ1-4, with D possibly being TRBD1 (6 bases). The CDR3 is 15 residues long. Germline V gene data show CDR1 as KGHSH and CDR2 as LQKENI. Partial CDR3 DNA: TGTGCCAGCTCACCAGGGCAGGGGAATAATTCAACA. It codes for CASSPGQGNNST. The full-length CDR3 reads as CASSPGQGNNSTLFF.

This clone has just a few counts. The CDR3 end falls 3 residues outside the read, so it is completed with the germline J gene. The rearrangement links TRBV5-1 to TRBJ2-3, with 9 bases that match TRBD2. The germline gives CDR1 SGHRS, CDR2 YFSETQ. The J segment lost 3 bases and the V segment lost 1 base, leaving 9 bases of the junction unmatched. This CDR3 is 17 amino acids long. CDR3 DNA (partial): TGCGCCAGCAGCTTGCGTTTTAGCGGGAGTGCAACAGATACG. Translating it yields CASSLRFSGSATDT. The whole CDR3 protein reads CASSLRFSGSATDTQYF.

This clone was found a few times. Because the CDR3's place on the DNA is in doubt, the DNA is left out and the CDR3 is given as listed by TCRdb. The chain recombines TRBV7-9 with TRBJ1-4; TRBD1-2, the table's D call, was not compared with the DNA. The CDR3 region is 15 residues in length, termini included. Per the germline V gene, CDR1 is SEHNR and CDR2 is FQNEAQ (reference sequence). CDR3 loop: CASSLRAGGNEKLFF.

This clone came up many times. The read ends 3 residues shy of where the CDR3 ends; the end is completed using the germline J gene. V is TRBV4-2 and J is TRBJ2-2; D possibly corresponds to TRBD1 (5 bases). CDR1 is LGHNA, CDR2 YNFKEQ, per germline. The length of the CDR3 is 14 residues. With 1 base removed from V and 3 bases from J, the gap between germline ends came to 6 bases. The CDR3 bases that were read are TGTGCCAGCAGCCAAGGGGGCTACACCGGGGAG. Translating gives CASSQGGYTGE. The full CDR3 is CASSQGGYTGELFF.

At least ten counts were recorded for this clone. The CDR3 goes on 3 residues after the read ends, and that part is filled in from the germline J gene. This rearrangement joins TRBV29-1 to TRBJ2-5; TRBD2 agrees at 11 bases. Looked up from germline, CDR1 is SQVTM and CDR2 is ANQGSEA. This CDR3 has 12 residues. The V and J ends lost 6 bases and 4 bases, in that order; junction bases with no gene match: 1. CDR3 sequence reads: CSVGLAGETQYF. The DNA read from the CDR3 is TGCAGCGTAGGACTAGCGGGAGAGACC.

Many counts were recorded for this clone. The read ends 3 residues shy of where the CDR3 ends; the end is completed using the germline J gene. The chain recombines TRBV12-3 or TRBV12-4 with TRBJ2-7; TRBD2 matches 8 bases. The CDR3 loop spans 15 amino acids. Unmatched junction bases numbered 9, after V lost 6 bases and J lost 2 bases. The CDR3 is CASSDPAGVAYEQYF. The sequenced part of the CDR3 DNA is TGTGCCAGCAGCGACCCAGCGGGGGTCGCCTACGAG.

This clone was seen many times. The read is 3 residues too short to cover the CDR3 end, so that end is filled in from the germline J gene. The rearrangement joins TRBV14 to TRBJ2-4; tentatively, D is TRBD1 (6 bases). V was clipped by 4 bases and J by 6 bases, with 13 bases between them. Germline V gene sequence: CDR1 SGHDN, CDR2 FVKESK. This CDR3 is 14 amino acids long. The part of the CDR3 DNA that was read is TGTGCCAGCAGCCCGGGACATTTTACAAACATT. This translates into CASSPGHFTNI. The whole CDR3 reads CASSPGHFTNIQYF.

This clone was detected only a few times. The CDR3 end is not reached by the read, which stops 3 residues before it; the germline J gene fills it in. The chain recombines TRBV7-6 with TRBJ2-1; the D is unclear. The CDR3 totals 18 residues. V gave up 5 bases and J gave up 4 bases, with 24 bases separating them. The germline V gene encodes CDR1 SGHVS and CDR2 FNYEAQ. Incomplete CDR3 DNA: TGTGCCAGCAGCCGACACAGATACTCCCTAATGCCGTACAATGAG. Amino acids: CASSRHRYSLMPYNE. The complete CDR3 sequence is CASSRHRYSLMPYNEQFF.

This clone was counted a few times. The read stops 3 residues short of the end of the CDR3; the missing end is completed from the germline J gene. The chain carries TRBV30 and TRBJ1-2, with unresolved D. Germline V gene data show CDR1 as GTSNPN and CDR2 as SVGIG (reference sequence). V lost 1 base to trimming and J lost 2 bases, with 20 bases between them. This CDR3 region has 17 residues. Here the CDR3 reads CAWSAGKYSNTNYGYTF. The sequenced part of the CDR3 DNA is TGTGCCTGGAGTGCGGGGAAATACTCTAACACGAACTATGGC.

This clone was seen ten or more times. The read ends 3 residues before the CDR3 terminus; that terminus is restored from the germline J gene. This chain joins TRBV10-1 and TRBJ1-4; tentative D call: TRBD1 (5 bases). Trimming took 2 bases from V and 10 from J, leaving 14 bases between them. The CDR3 spans 14 residues. Germline loops: CDR1 WNHNN, CDR2 SYGVQD (reference sequence). The CDR3 is CASSEEPVGGKLFF. The covered CDR3 bases are TGCGCCAGCAGTGAGGAACCGGTCGGGGGAAAA.

This clone was counted a few times. The read stops 3 residues short of the end of the CDR3; the missing end is completed from the germline J gene. The rearrangement links TRBV19 to TRBJ2-2; D gene unclear. Germline V gives CDR1 LNHDA, CDR2 SQIVND (reference sequence). The length of the CDR3 is 13 residues. CDR3 sequence: CASSIVQDEKLFF. CDR3 DNA (partial): TGTGCCAGTAGTATAGTTCAGGATGAAAAG. The full variable domain, with the rest looked up from reference TRBV19 and TRBJ2-2, is DGGITQSPKYLFRKEGQNVTLSCEQNLNHDAMYWYRQDPGQGLRLIYYSQIVNDFQKGDIAEGYSVSREKKESFPLTVTSAQKNPTAFYLCASSIVQDEKLFFGEGSRLTVL.

This clone was seen only a few times. The read ends 3 residues before the CDR3 terminus; that terminus is restored from the germline J gene. The chain joins TRBV7-9 to TRBJ1-3; TRBD1 matches 7 bases. This CDR3 is built from 15 residues. After removal of 5 bases from V and 4 bases from J, the junction contained 8 bases not matched to a gene. Germline CDR1 reads SEHNR; CDR2 reads FQNEAQ (reference sequence). The covered CDR3 bases are TGTGCCAGCAGCCCTGGACAGGAAGGAGGAAACACC. Its protein product is CASSPGQEGGNT. The entire CDR3 reads CASSPGQEGGNTIYF.

This clone came up many times. Read sequence stops 3 residues before the CDR3 end, and the germline J gene provides the missing end. The chain recombines TRBV7-2 with TRBJ2-3; 11 bases map to TRBD1. The V gene end was trimmed by 4 bases and the J gene end by 4 bases; junction bases not matched to a gene: 1. The CDR3 extends over 14 amino acids. Looked up from germline, CDR1 is SGHTA and CDR2 is FQGNSA. CDR3 amino acids: CASSWDRGADTQYF. The DNA read from the CDR3 is TGTGCCAGCAGCTGGGACAGGGGGGCAGATACG.

This clone was seen many times. The read falls 3 residues short of the CDR3 end, and the missing part is taken from the germline J gene. J is TRBJ2-3 and V is TRBV7-3; D might be TRBD2 (5 bases). V was clipped by 1 base and J by 0 bases, with 20 bases between them. The CDR3 has 19 amino acids. The germline V gene has CDR1 SGHTA and CDR2 FQGTGA. CDR3 residues: CASSLKLAGRDGSTDTQYF. CDR3 DNA, as far as it was read: TGTGCCAGCAGCTTAAAGCTAGCTGGGAGAGACGGTAGCACAGATACG.

This clone turned up a few times. Read coverage stops 3 residues before the CDR3 terminus; the germline J gene supplies the remainder. The chain links TRBV2 to TRBJ2-7; D call uncertain. CDR3 length: 15 residues. Germline V lookup: CDR1 SNHLY, CDR2 FYNNEI. Trimming removed 9 bases at V and 0 bases at J, with 18 bases between. The DNA read from the CDR3 is TGTGCCAGTAAAAGTATCCCCCAAGGCTCCTACGAG. The encoded protein is CASKSIPQGSYE. The whole CDR3 reads CASKSIPQGSYEQYF.

Remarks on this clone: The CDR3 end is not reached by the read, which stops 3 residues before it; the germline J gene fills it in. V gene TRBV2 combines with J gene TRBJ1-1; perhaps TRBD1 as D (6 bases). The germline V and J ends were trimmed by 5 bases and 2 bases, with 12 bases remaining between them. The length of the CDR3 is 14 residues. Germline V lookup: CDR1 SNHLY, CDR2 FYNNEI. The CDR3: CASSLGQRNTEAFF. CDR3 DNA, as far as it was read: TGTGCCAGCAGTCTTGGACAGCGAAACACTGAA.

This clone was recorded at least ten times. The CDR3 is cut off 3 residues early in the read; its end comes from the germline J gene. The V and J genes are TRBV6-2 or TRBV6-3 and TRBJ2-7; 10 bases align to TRBD2. V lost 4 bases, J lost 3 bases, and 3 bases stayed unmatched. The CDR3 totals 14 residues. Germline V gene data show CDR1 as MNHEY and CDR2 as SVGEGT. CDR3 bases read: TGTGCCAGCAGTTGGGTAGCGGGGGGCTACGAG. This encodes CASSWVAGGYE. The whole CDR3 sequence reads CASSWVAGGYEQYF.

This clone was detected a few times. The CDR3 end falls 3 residues outside the read, so it is completed with the germline J gene. The chain combines TRBV2 with TRBJ1-1; 8 bases are shared with TRBD1. CDR3 length: 15 amino acids. Germline trimming cut 7 bases from V and 5 bases from J; bases unmatched to any gene: 12. Germline V CDR1 and CDR2: SNHLY, FYNNEI. The covered CDR3 bases are TGTGCCAGCACCCAACCAGGACAGGGAGATACTGAA. It yields the protein CASTQPGQGDTE. The whole CDR3 region reads CASTQPGQGDTEAFF.

This clone was counted many times. The CDR3 is cut off 3 residues early in the read; its end comes from the germline J gene. This rearrangement joins TRBV6-2 or TRBV6-3 to TRBJ2-7; TRBD1 might be the D (5 bases). CDR3 length: 16 residues. CDR1 and CDR2 (germline): MNHEY, SVGEGT. Trimming left V 6 bases short and J 1 base short, with 19 bases between. The CDR3 bases that were read are TGTGCCAGCAGCTCAATTTTCCCCAGGGAATCCTACGAG. Translating it yields CASSSIFPRESYE. The entire CDR3 protein is CASSSIFPRESYEQYF.

This clone was recorded many times. The sequenced fragment ends 3 residues before the CDR3 boundary, so the rest is inferred from the germline J gene. This sequence joins TRBV6-1 and TRBJ1-5, with D possibly being TRBD1 (6 bases). The CDR3 consists of 15 residues. V was trimmed by 1 base and J by 7 bases, leaving 14 bases between them. Germline CDR1 is MNHNS and CDR2 is SASEGT. This CDR3 reads CASSEGYRAGQPQHF. CDR3 bases read: TGTGCCAGCAGTGAAGGTTACAGGGCAGGCCAGCCC.

This clone was seen ten or more times. The CDR3 goes on 3 residues after the read ends, and that part is filled in from the germline J gene. The chain links TRBV4-2 to TRBJ2-3, with 10 nucleotides matching TRBD2. Germline CDR1 reads LGHNA; CDR2 reads YNFKEQ. The CDR3 spans 19 residues. The junction had 15 bases not matched to a gene; V was cut back by 2 bases and J by 4 bases. The CDR3 here is CASSQMRAGGTAGPDTQYF. Incomplete CDR3 DNA: TGTGCCAGCAGCCAAATGCGAGCGGGAGGGACCGCGGGCCCAGATACG.

On this clone itself: The sequenced fragment ends 3 residues before the CDR3 boundary, so the rest is inferred from the germline J gene. V is TRBV6-1 and J is TRBJ2-3, with TRBD1 matching 7 bases. V dropped 2 bases and J dropped 6; count of bases not matched to a gene: 5. Germline CDR1 and CDR2: MNHNS and SASEGT. The CDR3 runs to 14 residues. The CDR3 loop is CASSERGGWDTQYF. CDR3 bases read: TGTGCCAGCAGTGAAAGAGGGGGCTGGGATACG.

At least ten counts were recorded for this clone. The read halts 3 residues ahead of the CDR3 end, with the missing end drawn from the germline J gene. V usage is TRBV7-9 and J usage is TRBJ1-2; TRBD1 matches at 8 bases. CDR3 length equals 15 residues. V trimming: 2 bases; J trimming: 3 bases; junction bases outside the gene matches: 5. From germline, CDR1 is SEHNR and CDR2 FQNEAQ (reference sequence). CDR3: CASSLTGQGDYGYTF. CDR3 bases read: TGTGCCAGCAGCTTAACAGGACAGGGTGACTATGGC.

This clone was counted ten times or more. One junction end does not reproduce the germline sequence, and a read error may be involved. The read falls 3 residues short of the CDR3 end, and the missing part is taken from the germline J gene. This chain uses TRBV5-4 with TRBJ2-3; D uncertain. Germline values: CDR1 SGHNT, CDR2 YYREEE (reference sequence). CDR3 length: 15 residues. This CDR3 is CANSSRAVSTDTQYF. The sequenced CDR3 bases are TGTGCCAACAGCTCGCGTGCCGTAAGCACAGATACG. The complete variable domain, with remaining parts taken from reference TRBV5-4 and TRBJ2-3, reads ETGVTQSPTHLIKTRGQQVTLRCSSQSGHNTVSWYQQALGQGPQFIFQYYREEENGRGNFPPRFSGLQFPNYSSELNVNALELDDSALYLCANSSRAVSTDTQYFGPGTRLTVL.

This clone has a count of ten or more. The read finishes 3 residues shy of the CDR3 end, and the germline J gene is used to complete it. V usage is TRBV6-1 and J usage is TRBJ2-5; the match to TRBD2 covers 12 bases. The CDR3 is made up of 16 amino acids. After removal of 2 bases from V and 2 bases from J, the junction contained 3 bases not matched to a gene. Per germline, CDR1 MNHNS and CDR2 SASEGT. The CDR3 bases that were read are TGTGCCAGCAGTGAATGGCTAGCGGGAGGGCAAGAGACC. Translation: CASSEWLAGGQET. The full CDR3 is CASSEWLAGGQETQYF.

The sample holds a few counts of this clone. The CDR3 is cut off 3 residues early in the read; its end comes from the germline J gene. The gene calls are TRBV7-8 and TRBJ2-5; 10 bases are a match to TRBD1. From germline, CDR1 is SGHVS and CDR2 FQNEAQ. This CDR3 has 16 amino acids. Trimming cost V 1 base and J 4 bases; bases outside gene matches: 6. CDR3: CASSLVVTGGGETQYF. Incomplete CDR3 DNA: TGTGCCAGCAGCTTAGTGGTGACAGGGGGCGGAGAGACC.

This clone was recorded at least ten times. The read stops 3 residues short of the end of the CDR3; the missing end is completed from the germline J gene. The same CDR3 is also encoded by other DNA sequences in this sample. The rearrangement links TRBV7-6 to TRBJ1-1; D perhaps matches TRBD1 (5 bases). Germline V gene data show CDR1 as SGHVS and CDR2 as FNYEAQ. Trimming took off 1 base at V and 1 base at J, with 7 bases between the two ends. There are 14 residues in the CDR3. CDR3 DNA, as far as it was read: TGTGCCAGCAGCTTAGTGGGGGGGAACACTGAA. Translating gives CASSLVGGNTE. The CDR3 as a whole reads CASSLVGGNTEAFF.